This T cell receptor (beta chain) was identified during a study of response to subunit inactivated influenza vaccine. The study, taken as a whole, reports: Authors suggested seasonal influenza vaccinations each recruit few new T cells.

Worth noting for this clonotype: The target antigen is unknown.

This CDR3 is 16 amino acids long. Using its own MiXCR run on the RT-PCR reads, TCRdb lists one record per CDR3 protein. The repertoire holds 650,000 to 800,000 distinct CDR3 sequences, 11% to 15% seen once, with less than 9% in the top ten. The rearrangement uses TRBV12-3 or TRBV12-4 and TRBJ2-5, with a possible D match to TRBD2 (6 bases). The J call may be incorrect, as the DNA end agrees better with TRBJ2-1. The clonotype was recovered from a man in his fifties who received an inactivated influenza vaccine. The starting material was PBMCs from blood, obtained 14 to 15 days before vaccination. CDR3 residues: CASSSTAGLGVGTQFF. DNA of the CDR3: TGTGCCAGCAGCTCCACAGCGGGCCTAGGGGTAGGGACCCAGTTCTTC.